This TCR beta chain is drawn from a study of shared clonotypes between healthy human individuals. Study-level background: Per-donor plates numbered three CD4 naive, three CD4 memory, two CD8 naive and one CD8 memory.

Overall study findings and caveats: Larger richness was generally estimated for naive than memory subsets.

The V gene lost 2 bases and the J gene lost 9 bases, with 14 bases spanning the gap. The V gene's germline CDR1 is MNHEY and CDR2 SVGAGI. The CDR3 spans 14 residues. The protocol was immunoSEQ multiplex PCR, while the TCRdb copy is restricted to in-frame clones and leaves out a portion. The sample shows approximately 1,500,000 clones, roughly 96% of them seen only once. This clone was counted a single time. No antigen is known for it. The sample comprised naive CD4+ T cells sorted from blood. Described subset: CD45RA+ positively selected. The rearrangement links TRBV6-5 to TRBJ1-5, with D possibly TRBD1 on 5 matching bases. The receptor was isolated from a man younger than 45 in good health. The DNA of the CDR3 is TGTGCCAGCAGTTACCTTTGGGGGGTCGCGCCCCAGCATTTT. As protein: CASSYLWGVAPQHF.